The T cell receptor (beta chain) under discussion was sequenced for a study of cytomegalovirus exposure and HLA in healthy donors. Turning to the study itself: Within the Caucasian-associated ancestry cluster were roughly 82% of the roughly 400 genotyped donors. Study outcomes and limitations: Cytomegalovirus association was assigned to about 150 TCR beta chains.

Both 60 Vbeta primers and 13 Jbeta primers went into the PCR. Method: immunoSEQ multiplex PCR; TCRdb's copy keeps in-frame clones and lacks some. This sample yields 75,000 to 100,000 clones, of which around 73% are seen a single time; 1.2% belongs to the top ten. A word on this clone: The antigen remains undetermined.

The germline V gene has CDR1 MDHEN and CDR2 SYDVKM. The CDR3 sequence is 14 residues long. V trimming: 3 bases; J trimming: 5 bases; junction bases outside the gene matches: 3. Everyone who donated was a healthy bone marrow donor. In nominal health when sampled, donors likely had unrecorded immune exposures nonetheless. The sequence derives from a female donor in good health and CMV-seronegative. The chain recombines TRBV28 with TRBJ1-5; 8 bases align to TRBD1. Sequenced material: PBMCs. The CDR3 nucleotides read TGTGCCAGCAGTTTCGCAGGGGGCCATCAGCCCCAGCATTTT. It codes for CASSFAGGHQPQHF.